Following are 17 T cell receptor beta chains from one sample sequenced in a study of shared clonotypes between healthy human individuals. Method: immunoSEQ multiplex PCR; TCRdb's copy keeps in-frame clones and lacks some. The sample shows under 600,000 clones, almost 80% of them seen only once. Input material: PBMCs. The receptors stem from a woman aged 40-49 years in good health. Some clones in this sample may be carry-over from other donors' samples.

CDR3 sequence (DNA): TGTGCCAGCAGCTCAACGACTAGCGGGAGGGCCTACGAGCAGTACTTC. Amino acids: CASSSTTSGRAYEQYF. This chain uses TRBV11-2 with TRBJ2-7; 14 nucleotides align to TRBD2. Germline CDR1 is SGHAT and CDR2 is FQNNGV. The CDR3 has 16 residues. With 4 bases clipped from V and 2 bases from J, the junction kept 4 bases outside the gene matches. Full variable domain (missing parts from reference TRBV11-2 and TRBJ2-7): EAGVAQSPRYKIIEKRQSVAFWCNPISGHATLYWYQQILGQGPKLLIQFQNNGVVDDSQLPKDRFSAERLKGVDSTLKIQPAKLEDSAVYLCASSSTTSGRAYEQYFGPGTRLTVT.

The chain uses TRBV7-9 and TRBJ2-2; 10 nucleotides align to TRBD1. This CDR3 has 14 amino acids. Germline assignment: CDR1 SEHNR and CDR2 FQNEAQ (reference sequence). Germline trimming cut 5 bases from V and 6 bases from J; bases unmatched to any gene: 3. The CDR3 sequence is CASSRGQGAGELFF. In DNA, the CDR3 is TGTGCCAGCAGCCGAGGACAGGGGGCCGGGGAGCTGTTTTTT.

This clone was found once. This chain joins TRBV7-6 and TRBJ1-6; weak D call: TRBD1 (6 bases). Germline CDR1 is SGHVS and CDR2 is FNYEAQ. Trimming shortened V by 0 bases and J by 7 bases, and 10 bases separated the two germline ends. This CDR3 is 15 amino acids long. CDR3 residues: CASSLAGHGNSPLHF. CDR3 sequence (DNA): TGTGCCAGCAGCTTAGCGGGACACGGAAATTCACCCCTCCACTTT.

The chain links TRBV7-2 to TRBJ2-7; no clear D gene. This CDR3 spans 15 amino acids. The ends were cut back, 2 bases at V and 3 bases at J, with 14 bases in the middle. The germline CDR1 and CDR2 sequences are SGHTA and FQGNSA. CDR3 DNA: TGTGCCAGCAGCTTAAGTGCACTGTTGGGCTACGAGCAGTACTTC. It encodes CASSLSALLGYEQYF.

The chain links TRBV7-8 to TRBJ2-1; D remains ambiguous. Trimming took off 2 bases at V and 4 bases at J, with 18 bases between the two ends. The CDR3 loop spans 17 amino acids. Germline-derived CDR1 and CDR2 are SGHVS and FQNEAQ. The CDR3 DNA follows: TGTGCCAGCAGCTTAATGGAAATGGGAAGCTCTTACAATGAGCAGTTCTTC. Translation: CASSLMEMGSSYNEQFF. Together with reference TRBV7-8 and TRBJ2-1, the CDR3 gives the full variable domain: GAGVSQSPRYKVAKRGQDVALRCDPISGHVSLFWYQQALGQGPEFLTYFQNEAQLDKSGLPSDRFFAERPEGSVSTLKIQRTQQEDSAVYLCASSLMEMGSSYNEQFFGPGTRLTVL.

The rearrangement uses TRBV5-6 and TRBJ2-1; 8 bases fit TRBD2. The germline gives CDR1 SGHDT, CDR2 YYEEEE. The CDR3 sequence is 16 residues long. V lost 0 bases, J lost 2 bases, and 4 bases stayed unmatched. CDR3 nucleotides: TGTGCCAGCAGCTTGGCCGGGACTAGTCCCTACAATGAGCAGTTCTTC. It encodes CASSLAGTSPYNEQFF.

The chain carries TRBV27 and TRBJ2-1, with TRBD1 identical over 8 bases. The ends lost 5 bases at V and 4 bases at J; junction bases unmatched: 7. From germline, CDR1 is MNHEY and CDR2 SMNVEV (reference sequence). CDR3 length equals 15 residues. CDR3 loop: CASSTSRQGYNEQFF. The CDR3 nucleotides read TGTGCCAGCAGTACATCCCGACAGGGGTACAATGAGCAGTTCTTC.

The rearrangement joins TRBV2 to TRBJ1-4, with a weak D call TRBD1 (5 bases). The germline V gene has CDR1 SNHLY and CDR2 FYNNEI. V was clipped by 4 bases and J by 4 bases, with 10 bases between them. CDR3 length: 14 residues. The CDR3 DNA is TGTGCCAGCAGTGTGACAGCTCTTAATGAAAAACTGTTTTTT. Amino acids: CASSVTALNEKLFF.

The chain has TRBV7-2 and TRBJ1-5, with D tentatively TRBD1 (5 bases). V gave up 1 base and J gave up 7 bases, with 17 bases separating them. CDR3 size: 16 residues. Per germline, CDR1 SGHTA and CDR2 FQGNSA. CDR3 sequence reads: CASSLGGDRSRQPQHF. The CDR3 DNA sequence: TGTGCCAGCAGCTTAGGAGGGGACCGGAGTAGACAGCCCCAGCATTTT.

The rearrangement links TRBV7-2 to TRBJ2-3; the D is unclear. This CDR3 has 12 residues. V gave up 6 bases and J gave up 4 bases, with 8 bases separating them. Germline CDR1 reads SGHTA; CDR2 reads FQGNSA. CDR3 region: CASSTRSDTQYF. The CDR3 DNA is TGTGCCAGCAGTACCCGATCAGATACGCAGTATTTT.

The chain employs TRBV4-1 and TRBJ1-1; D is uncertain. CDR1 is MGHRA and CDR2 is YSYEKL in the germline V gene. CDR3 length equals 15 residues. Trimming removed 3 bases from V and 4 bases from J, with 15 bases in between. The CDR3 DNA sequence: TGCGCCAGCAGCCATGATGTAGCTAGTGTCACTGAAGCTTTCTTT. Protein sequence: CASSHDVASVTEAFF.

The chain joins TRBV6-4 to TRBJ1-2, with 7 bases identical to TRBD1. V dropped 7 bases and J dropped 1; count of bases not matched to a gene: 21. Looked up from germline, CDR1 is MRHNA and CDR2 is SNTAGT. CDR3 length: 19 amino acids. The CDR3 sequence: CASTVLEGAPRSSNYGYTF. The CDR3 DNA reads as TGTGCCAGCACGGTCTTGGAGGGGGCGCCTAGAAGTAGTAACTATGGCTACACCTTC.

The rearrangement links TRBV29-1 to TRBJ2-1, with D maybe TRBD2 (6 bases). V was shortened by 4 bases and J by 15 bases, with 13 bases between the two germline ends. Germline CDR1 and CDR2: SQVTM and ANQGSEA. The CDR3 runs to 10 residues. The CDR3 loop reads CSVGPGVGFF. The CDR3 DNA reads TGCAGCGTTGGGCCGGGAGTGGGGTTCTTC.

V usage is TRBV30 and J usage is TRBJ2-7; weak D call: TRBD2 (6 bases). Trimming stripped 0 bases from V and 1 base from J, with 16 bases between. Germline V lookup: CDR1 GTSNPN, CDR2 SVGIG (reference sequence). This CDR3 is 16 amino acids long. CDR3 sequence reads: CAWSVGTHYGSYEQYF. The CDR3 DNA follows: TGTGCCTGGAGTGTGGGGACTCACTACGGGTCCTACGAGCAGTACTTC.

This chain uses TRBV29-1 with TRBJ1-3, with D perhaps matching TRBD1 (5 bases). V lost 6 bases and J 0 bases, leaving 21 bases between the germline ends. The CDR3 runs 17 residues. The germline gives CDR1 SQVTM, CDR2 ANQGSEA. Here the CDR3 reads CSVRAIDSHLSGNTIYF. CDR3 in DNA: TGCAGCGTGAGGGCGATAGACAGCCACCTCTCTGGAAACACCATATATTTT.

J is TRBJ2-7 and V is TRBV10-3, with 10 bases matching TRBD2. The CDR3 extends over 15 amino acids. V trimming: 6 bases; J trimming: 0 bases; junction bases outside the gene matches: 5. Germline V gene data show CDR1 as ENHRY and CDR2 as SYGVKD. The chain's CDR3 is CAIREPSGSSYEQYF. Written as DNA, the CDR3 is TGTGCCATCAGAGAGCCTAGCGGGAGCTCCTACGAGCAGTACTTC.

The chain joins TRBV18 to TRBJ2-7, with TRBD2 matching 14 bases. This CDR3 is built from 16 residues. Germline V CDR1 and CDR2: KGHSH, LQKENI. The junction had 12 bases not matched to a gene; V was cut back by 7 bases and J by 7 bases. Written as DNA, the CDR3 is TGTGCCAGCTTACCCCGGGGACTAGCGGGAGTACCTGAGCAGTACTTC. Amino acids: CASLPRGLAGVPEQYF.